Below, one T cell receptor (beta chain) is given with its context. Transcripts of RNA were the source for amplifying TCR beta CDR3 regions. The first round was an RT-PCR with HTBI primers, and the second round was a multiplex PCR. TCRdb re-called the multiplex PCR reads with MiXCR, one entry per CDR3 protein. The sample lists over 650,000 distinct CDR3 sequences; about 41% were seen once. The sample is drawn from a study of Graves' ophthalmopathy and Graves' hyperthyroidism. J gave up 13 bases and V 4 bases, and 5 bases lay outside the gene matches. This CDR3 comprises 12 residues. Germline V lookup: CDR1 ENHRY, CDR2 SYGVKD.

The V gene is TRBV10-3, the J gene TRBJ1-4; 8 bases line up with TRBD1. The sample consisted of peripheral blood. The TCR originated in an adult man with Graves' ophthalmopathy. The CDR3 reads CAISGGQGSLFF. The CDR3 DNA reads TGTGCCATCAGTGGTGGACAGGGTTCACTGTTTTTT.